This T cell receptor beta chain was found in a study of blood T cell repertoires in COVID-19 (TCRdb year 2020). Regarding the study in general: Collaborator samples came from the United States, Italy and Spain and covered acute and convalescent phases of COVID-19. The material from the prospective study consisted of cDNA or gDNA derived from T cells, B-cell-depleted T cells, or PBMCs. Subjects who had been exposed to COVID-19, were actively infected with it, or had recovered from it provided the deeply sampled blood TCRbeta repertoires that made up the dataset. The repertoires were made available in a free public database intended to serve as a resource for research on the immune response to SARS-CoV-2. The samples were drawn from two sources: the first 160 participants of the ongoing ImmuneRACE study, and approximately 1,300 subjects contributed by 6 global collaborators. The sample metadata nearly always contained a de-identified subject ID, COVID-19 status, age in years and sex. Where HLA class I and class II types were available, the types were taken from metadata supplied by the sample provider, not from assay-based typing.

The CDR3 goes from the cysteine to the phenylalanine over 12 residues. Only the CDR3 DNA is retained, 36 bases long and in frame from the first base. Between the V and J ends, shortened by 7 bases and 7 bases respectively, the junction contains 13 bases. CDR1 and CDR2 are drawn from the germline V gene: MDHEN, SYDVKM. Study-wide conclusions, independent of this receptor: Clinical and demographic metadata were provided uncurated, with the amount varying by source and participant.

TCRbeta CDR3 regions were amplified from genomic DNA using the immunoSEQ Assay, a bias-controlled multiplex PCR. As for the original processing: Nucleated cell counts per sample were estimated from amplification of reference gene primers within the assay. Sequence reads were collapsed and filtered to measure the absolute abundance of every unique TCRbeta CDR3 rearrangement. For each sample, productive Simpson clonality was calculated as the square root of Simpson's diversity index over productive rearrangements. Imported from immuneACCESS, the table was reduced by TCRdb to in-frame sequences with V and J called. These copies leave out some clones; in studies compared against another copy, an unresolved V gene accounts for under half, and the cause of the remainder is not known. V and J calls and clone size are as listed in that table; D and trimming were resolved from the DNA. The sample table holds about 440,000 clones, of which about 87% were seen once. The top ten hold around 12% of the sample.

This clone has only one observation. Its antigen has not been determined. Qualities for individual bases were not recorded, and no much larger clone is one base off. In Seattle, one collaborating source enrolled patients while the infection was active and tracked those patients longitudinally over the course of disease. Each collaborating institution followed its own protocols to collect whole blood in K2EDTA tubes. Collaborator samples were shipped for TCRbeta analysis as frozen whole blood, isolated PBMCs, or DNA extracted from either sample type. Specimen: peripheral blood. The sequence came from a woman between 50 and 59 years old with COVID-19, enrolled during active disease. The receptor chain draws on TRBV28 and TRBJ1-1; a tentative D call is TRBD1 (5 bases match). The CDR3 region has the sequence CASTVDSHEAFF. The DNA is TGTGCCAGCACCGTAGACAGTCATGAAGCTTTCTTT.